The present TCR beta chain was sequenced within a study of long-term antiretroviral therapy in people with HIV. Study-wide points: With ART, diversity went up but was still lower than in transplant donor controls. The ART regimens used between the mid-2000s and the late 2010s may be less effective than current ones.

On this clone itself: Its target is unknown.

Participants who had HIV were, without exception, treated in the United States. At survey level, the immunoSEQ assay was run in its v3.0 version. A per-sample goal of roughly 35,000-55,000 T-cell genomes was targeted by sequencing. Data came from immunoSEQ multiplex PCR; TCRdb stores just in-frame clones and leaves some out. Here the sample spans around 30,000 clones, 95% to 96% being singletons. The germline V gene has CDR1 SGHDT and CDR2 YYEEEE. There are 12 residues in the CDR3. With 0 bases removed from V and 3 bases from J, the gap between germline ends came to 3 bases. The specimen comprised unsorted PBMCs, sampled 6.5 to 6.6 years after starting antiretroviral therapy. The gene calls are TRBV5-6 and TRBJ1-1, with no clear D. The source is a young man with HIV. The CDR3 region has the DNA TGTGCCAGCAGCTTGGGAGACACTGAAGCTTTCTTT. It codes for CASSLGDTEAFF.